This T cell receptor (beta chain) was sequenced during a study of blood T cell repertoires in COVID-19 (TCRdb year 2020). Concerning the study at large: Samples covering the acute and convalescent phases of COVID-19 were provided by collaborators in the United States, Italy and Spain. The repertoires were released in a freely available public database meant as a resource for research on the immune response to SARS-CoV-2. The prospective study material was composed of cDNA or gDNA derived from T cells, B-cell-depleted T cells, or PBMCs. HLA class I and class II types, where available, came from metadata supplied by the sample provider rather than from assay-based typing. Deeply sampled blood TCRbeta repertoires from subjects exposed to, actively infected with, or recovered from COVID-19 were included in the dataset. The samples were drawn from the first 160 participants of the ongoing ImmuneRACE study and from under 1,500 subjects provided by 6 global collaborators. A de-identified subject ID, COVID-19 status, age in years and sex were almost always included in the sample metadata.

Looking up the germline V gene yields CDR1 SGHRS and CDR2 YFSETQ. The CDR3 has 14 amino acids, counting the end cysteine and phenylalanine. Here the CDR3 DNA is all that survives: 42 bases in frame from base 1. V is cut by 5 bases and J by 6 bases, and the space between the germline ends is 18 bases. TCRbeta CDR3 regions were amplified from genomic DNA by means of the immunoSEQ Assay, a bias-controlled multiplex PCR. The paper's processing steps were these. Within the assay, amplification of reference gene primers was used to estimate how many nucleated cells each sample contained. To quantify the absolute abundance of each unique TCRbeta CDR3 rearrangement, sequence reads were collapsed and filtered. For each sample, productive Simpson clonality was calculated by taking the square root of Simpson's diversity index across productive rearrangements. TCRdb holds this immuneACCESS table with in-frame rearrangements only. Some clones are missing; in checked studies, unresolved V genes explain under half, and the rest has no known cause. V and J calls and clone size follow that table, whereas D and trimming were derived from the DNA. This sample holds roughly 150,000 clones; more than 65% were observed only once. In total, the top ten clones hold about 15% of the sample.

The paper's findings and limits, for the study overall: How much clinical and demographic metadata was included differed by source and by participant, and the metadata was provided uncurated.

As regards this clone: The clone's antigen remains unknown. Per-nucleotide qualities are absent, and no much larger clonotype sits a single base away.

Each collaborating institution followed its own protocols to collect whole blood in K2EDTA tubes. For TCRbeta analysis, collaborators shipped samples as frozen whole blood, isolated PBMCs, or DNA extracted from either of those sample types. The origin of this receptor is a woman older than 75 with acute or convalescent COVID-19. This chain is built from TRBV5-1 and TRBJ2-7; a tentative D match to TRBD2 spans 6 bases. The sequencing sample was made of peripheral blood. The CDR3 sequence is CASSPGTQRAEQYF. The DNA sequence is given as TGCGCCAGCAGTCCCGGGACTCAGAGAGCCGAGCAGTACTTC.